Each of the 5 T cell receptor beta chains below was sequenced from the same sample in a study of blood T cell repertoires in COVID-19. Using immunoSEQ multiplex PCR, the repertoire was profiled, and TCRdb retains in-frame clones only, with some absent. The sample contains 350,000 or so clones, 83% of which appear only once. The sequenced sample consisted of peripheral blood. The receptors were sampled from a young man with active or convalescent COVID-19.

For this clone: Within the sample, other DNA sequences also encode this same CDR3. The CDR3: CASSFQGAQETQYF. The CDR3 DNA reads as TGTGCCAGCAGCTTTCAGGGGGCCCAAGAGACCCAGTACTTC. This chain links TRBV11-2 with TRBJ2-5, with 8 bases that match TRBD1. After removal of 3 bases from V and 1 base from J, the junction contained 1 base not matched to a gene. In germline, CDR1 is SGHAT, CDR2 FQNNGV. This CDR3 spans 14 amino acids.

The CDR3 region is CASSLEVRAGAYEQYF. In nucleotides, the CDR3 is TGCGCCAGCAGCTTGGAGGTTAGAGCGGGCGCGTACGAGCAGTACTTC. The chain carries TRBV5-1 and TRBJ2-7; weak D call: TRBD2 (6 bases). The germline V and J ends were trimmed by 0 bases and 4 bases, with 17 bases remaining between them. This CDR3 contains 16 residues. From germline, CDR1 is SGHRS and CDR2 YFSETQ.

This chain joins TRBV9 and TRBJ2-5; 10 nucleotides line up with TRBD2. J gave up 0 bases and V 2 bases, and 13 bases lay outside the gene matches. The CDR3 has 19 residues. From germline, CDR1 is SGDLS and CDR2 YYNGEE. The CDR3 region is CASSVPGTSASVYQETQYF. For the CDR3, the DNA is TGTGCCAGCAGCGTCCCCGGGACTAGCGCCTCCGTGTACCAAGAGACCCAGTACTTC. Drawing the rest from reference TRBV9 and TRBJ2-5, the complete variable domain is DSGVTQTPKHLITATGQRVTLRCSPRSGDLSVYWYQQSLDQGLQFLIQYYNGEERAKGNILERFSAQQFPDLHSELNLSSLELGDSALYFCASSVPGTSASVYQETQYFGPGTRLLVL.

This chain links TRBV5-4 with TRBJ1-2, with a weak D call TRBD1 (5 bases). The V and J ends lost 0 bases and 8 bases respectively, with 11 bases between them. The CDR3 spans 13 residues. Germline values: CDR1 SGHNT, CDR2 YYREEE (reference sequence). The DNA of the CDR3 is TGTGCCAGCAGCTTGGGGGGGGTTGTGGGCTACACCTTC. Protein product: CASSLGGVVGYTF. The whole variable domain, filled in from reference TRBV5-4 and TRBJ1-2, reads ETGVTQSPTHLIKTRGQQVTLRCSSQSGHNTVSWYQQALGQGPQFIFQYYREEENGRGNFPPRFSGLQFPNYSSELNVNALELDDSALYLCASSLGGVVGYTFGSGTRLTVV.

This chain connects TRBV7-2 to TRBJ2-3; D possibly corresponds to TRBD2 (5 bases). Trimming cost V 2 bases and J 1 base, with 7 bases left between them. The CDR3 consists of 14 residues. The V gene's germline CDR1 is SGHTA and CDR2 FQGNSA. This CDR3 reads CASSLTAGTDTQYF. CDR3 coding DNA: TGTGCCAGCAGCTTAACAGCGGGCACAGATACGCAGTATTTT.